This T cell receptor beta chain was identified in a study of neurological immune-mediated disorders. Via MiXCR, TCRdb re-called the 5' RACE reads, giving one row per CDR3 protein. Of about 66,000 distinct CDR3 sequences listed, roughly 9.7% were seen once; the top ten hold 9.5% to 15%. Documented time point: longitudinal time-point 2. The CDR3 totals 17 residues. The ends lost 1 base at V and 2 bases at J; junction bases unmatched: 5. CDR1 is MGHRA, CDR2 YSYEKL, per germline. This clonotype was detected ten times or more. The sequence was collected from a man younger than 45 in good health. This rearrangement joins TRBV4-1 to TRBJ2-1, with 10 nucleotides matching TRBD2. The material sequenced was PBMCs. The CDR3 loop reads CASSQGLAGPPYNEQFF. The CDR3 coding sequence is TGCGCCAGCAGCCAAGGACTAGCGGGCCCGCCCTACAATGAGCAGTTCTTC.